Listed below are T cell receptor beta chains from one sample, sequenced in a study of T-cell memory formation after mild COVID-19. MiXCR, run by TCRdb on the 5' RACE reads, gives a single entry per CDR3 protein. The sample consists of about 600,000 distinct CDR3 sequences, about 22% of them appearing once. The sequencing sample was made of PBMCs or a T cell subset sorted from them (not recorded which). These receptors were obtained from an adult woman who had mild COVID-19 (a few samples of this study predate the infection). Cell type and time point are not known. Both conserved end residues are part of each CDR3. A D gene is named only where the DNA matches it firmly. Only some rows state a clone size, as once, few, many or a class for expanded clones.

size	J	V	D	CDR3	DNA
.	TRBJ2-7	TRBV15	.	CATSRDESAGSYEQYF	TGTGCCACCAGCAGAGATGAATCCGCCGGTTCCTACGAGCAGTACTTC
.	TRBJ2-1	TRBV30	.	CAWSPGQSSYNEQFF	TGTGCCTGGAGTCCCGGCCAGAGCTCCTACAATGAGCAGTTCTTC
.	TRBJ1-2	TRBV20-1	.	CSARASGYTF	TGCAGTGCCAGAGCCAGTGGCTACACCTTC
.	TRBJ1-1	TRBV7-9	TRBD1	CASSLDGTGDTEAFF	TGTGCCAGCAGCTTAGACGGGACAGGGGACACTGAAGCTTTCTTT
few	TRBJ2-5	TRBV7-9	TRBD2	CASSLKGRTSGETQYF	TGTGCCAGCAGCTTAAAAGGCAGGACTAGCGGGGAGACCCAGTACTTC
few	TRBJ2-1	TRBV20-1	.	CSARPLLMGSYNEQFF	TGCAGTGCTCGCCCTCTACTCATGGGCTCCTACAATGAGCAGTTCTTC
many	TRBJ2-6	TRBV6-5	.	CASSYSLGAGANVLTF	TGTGCCAGCAGTTACTCATTGGGGGCAGGGGCCAACGTCCTGACTTTC
.	TRBJ1-2	TRBV5-6	TRBD1	CASSFTGVIGYTF	TGTGCCAGCAGCTTCACAGGGGTCATCGGCTACACCTTC
few	TRBJ1-2	TRBV20-1	.	CSARQGLGYGYTF	TGCAGTGCCAGGCAGGGTTTAGGTTACGGCTACACCTTC
many	TRBJ2-7	TRBV25-1	TRBD1	CASSPRDRAYEQYF	TGTGCCAGCAGCCCCAGGGACAGGGCCTACGAGCAGTACTTC
few	TRBJ2-5	TRBV15	.	CATSREGSARETQYF	TGTGCCACCAGCAGAGAGGGGTCGGCTCGAGAGACCCAGTACTTC
.	TRBJ1-3	TRBV9	.	CASAVGSSGNTIYF	TGTGCCAGCGCCGTGGGGAGCTCTGGAAACACCATATATTTT
.	TRBJ2-7	TRBV24-1	.	CATSDQTSSVIYEQYF	TGTGCCACCAGTGATCAAACTAGTTCAGTCATCTACGAGCAGTACTTC
few	TRBJ1-2	TRBV28	TRBD1	CASSYATDRAYGYTF	TGTGCCAGCAGCTATGCGACGGACAGGGCATATGGCTACACCTTC
.	TRBJ2-7	TRBV7-9	TRBD1	CASSFKGAPYEQYF	TGTGCCAGCAGCTTTAAGGGGGCCCCCTACGAGCAGTACTTC
few	TRBJ2-7	TRBV20-1	TRBD2	CSARDGNGTSYEQYF	TGCAGTGCTAGAGATGGCAACGGGACTAGCTACGAGCAGTACTTC
.	TRBJ1-2	TRBV24-1	TRBD1	CATQDRVYGYTF	TGTGCCACCCAAGACAGGGTCTATGGCTACACCTTC
.	TRBJ2-7	TRBV9	.	CASSVEASSYEQYF	TGTGCCAGCAGCGTAGAGGCTAGTTCCTACGAGCAGTACTTC
.	TRBJ1-5	TRBV6-1	.	CASSETVYQPQHF	TGTGCCAGCAGTGAAACAGTTTATCAGCCCCAGCATTTT
.	TRBJ2-1	TRBV11-2	.	CASSLAPGYYNEQFF	TGTGCCAGCAGCTTAGCCCCAGGGTACTACAATGAGCAGTTCTTC
.	TRBJ2-3	TRBV6-5	TRBD2	CASSYQGLAGGPTDTQYF	TGTGCCAGCAGTTACCAAGGACTAGCGGGAGGGCCCACAGATACGCAGTATTTT
.	TRBJ1-2	TRBV9	.	CASSVATGGYTF	TGTGCCAGCAGCGTAGCTACAGGGGGCTACACCTTC